A single sample is the source of the 14 T cell receptor beta chains below, sequenced in a study of blood T cell repertoires in COVID-19. Repertoires were generated with immunoSEQ multiplex PCR, while TCRdb's copy carries only in-frame clones and drops some. Among approximately 140,000 clones, approximately 79% were seen once, and the ten largest hold approximately 2.4%. Sequenced: PBMCs or T cells enriched from blood (not recorded which). These receptors were taken from a man aged 35-49 years with acute COVID-19.

The chain is built from TRBV7-9 and TRBJ2-3; D unresolved. Deletions cut 5 bases from V and 2 bases from J, with 8 bases between. Germline CDR1 reads SEHNR; CDR2 reads FQNEAQ (reference sequence). The CDR3 sequence is 13 residues long. In DNA, the CDR3 is TGTGCCAGCAGCGAGATAAACACAGATACGCAGTATTTT. Amino acid sequence: CASSEINTDTQYF.

The genes are TRBV27 and TRBJ1-6, with TRBD1 matching 8 bases. CDR1 MNHEY and CDR2 SMNVEV come from the germline V gene (reference sequence). The CDR3 consists of 16 residues. J gave up 10 bases and V 5 bases, and 13 bases lay outside the gene matches. The CDR3 reads CASSPRQGTFRSPLHF. In DNA form, the CDR3 reads TGTGCCAGCAGTCCACGACAGGGGACGTTTCGGTCACCCCTCCACTTT.

This clone has at least ten counts. The chain recombines TRBV19 with TRBJ2-7; 8 bases are shared with TRBD1. Germline V CDR1 and CDR2: LNHDA, SQIVND (reference sequence). The CDR3 is made up of 14 amino acids. Trimming at V came to 6 bases and at J to 5 bases, leaving 9 bases not matched to a gene. The CDR3 sequence is CASSSGQGVNEQYF. CDR3 coding DNA: TGTGCCAGTAGCTCCGGACAGGGCGTGAACGAGCAGTACTTC.

This clone was recorded only once. This sequence joins TRBV6-4 and TRBJ2-2; 9 bases map to TRBD1. The junction had 5 bases not matched to a gene; V was cut back by 6 bases and J by 0 bases. Per the germline V gene, CDR1 is MRHNA and CDR2 is SNTAGT. The CDR3 has 16 amino acids. CDR3 DNA sequence: TGTGCCAGCAGGGCACAGGGGGCGTCGAACACCGGGGAGCTGTTTTTT. Its translation is CASRAQGASNTGELFF.

The rearrangement joins TRBV5-4 to TRBJ1-6, with 7 nucleotides matching TRBD1. CDR3 length: 17 residues. The ends lost 3 bases at V and 0 bases at J; junction bases unmatched: 6. CDR1 and CDR2 from the germline V gene are SGHNT and YYREEE (reference sequence). CDR3: CASSSDRTSSYNSPLHF. The DNA of the CDR3 is TGTGCCAGCAGCTCGGACAGGACCAGCTCCTATAATTCACCCCTCCACTTT.

V gene TRBV2 combines with J gene TRBJ1-1; D is unresolved. Trimming removed 6 bases at V and 3 bases at J, with 14 bases between. This CDR3 spans 14 amino acids. Looked up from germline, CDR1 is SNHLY and CDR2 is FYNNEI. CDR3 sequence reads: CASSEQAGDTEAFF. The CDR3 DNA reads as TGTGCCAGCAGCGAGCAGGCGGGAGACACTGAAGCTTTCTTT.

The chain is built from TRBV2 and TRBJ1-5, with D maybe TRBD1 (5 bases). V dropped 2 bases and J dropped 8 bases, with 13 bases sitting between them. The length of the CDR3 is 14 residues. Germline loops: CDR1 SNHLY, CDR2 FYNNEI. CDR3 bases: TGTGCCAGCAGTGAACAGGGCGTAAAGGAGCCCCAGCATTTT. Translation: CASSEQGVKEPQHF.

Only one count was recorded for this clone. The chain employs TRBV3-1 (or the pseudogene TRBV3-2) and TRBJ1-3; D unresolved. This CDR3 is built from 14 residues. The germline V gene encodes CDR1 LGHDT and CDR2 YNNKEL (reference sequence). Deletions cut 1 base from V and 4 bases from J, with 8 bases between. CDR3: CASSQVSKGNTIYF. The CDR3 region has the DNA TGTGCCAGCAGCCAAGTGTCTAAAGGAAACACCATATATTTT.

The chain employs TRBV19 and TRBJ1-5; D is undetermined. The CDR3 consists of 14 residues. The germline V gene encodes CDR1 LNHDA and CDR2 SQIVND (reference sequence). V lost 6 bases and J 5 bases, leaving 14 bases between the germline ends. CDR3 DNA: TGTGCCAGTAGCCCAACGAGCTTAGATCAGCCCCAGCATTTT. It specifies CASSPTSLDQPQHF.

This rearrangement joins TRBV14 to TRBJ1-2; D gene unclear. Looked up from germline, CDR1 is SGHDN and CDR2 is FVKESK. V lost 5 bases and J 3 bases, leaving 16 bases between the germline ends. The CDR3 has 15 residues. This CDR3 reads CASSARAGGDYGYTF. CDR3 DNA sequence: TGTGCCAGCAGCGCCCGAGCGGGTGGCGACTATGGCTACACCTTC.

The chain uses TRBV18 and TRBJ1-1; D is unresolved. CDR1 KGHSH and CDR2 LQKENI come from the germline V gene. The CDR3 loop spans 15 amino acids. V lost 6 bases and J lost 0, with 14 bases in between. CDR3 residues: CASSRDGELNTEAFF. CDR3 DNA: TGTGCCAGCTCCCGGGATGGAGAGCTGAACACTGAAGCTTTCTTT.

The chain is built from TRBV12-3 or TRBV12-4 and TRBJ2-7; D remains unclear. Trimming pared 6 bases from V and 5 bases from J, leaving 11 bases between. The CDR3 loop spans 12 amino acids. CDR3 nucleotides: TGTGCCAGCAGCCCAGGCCCCAACGAGCAGTACTTC. Amino acid sequence: CASSPGPNEQYF.

The chain combines TRBV6-5 with TRBJ1-6; D not certain. Germline assignment: CDR1 MNHEY and CDR2 SVGAGI. This CDR3 region has 15 residues. V lost 7 bases to trimming and J lost 8 bases, with 18 bases between them. The CDR3 reads CASIAGSGSDSPLHF. In nucleotides, the CDR3 is TGTGCCAGCATAGCCGGTTCCGGTTCGGATTCACCCCTCCACTTT.

Only one count was recorded for this clone. This sequence joins TRBV6-5 and TRBJ2-7; 10 positions match TRBD1. Germline values: CDR1 MNHEY, CDR2 SVGAGI. The CDR3 length is 15 residues. Unmatched junction bases numbered 7, after V lost 3 bases and J lost 5 bases. This chain's CDR3 is CASSYSRDRGHEQYF. The DNA of the CDR3 is TGTGCCAGCAGTTATAGCCGGGACAGGGGCCACGAGCAGTACTTC.